This is a list of T cell receptor beta chains from one sample in a study of T-cell reconstitution after alpha-beta-depleted transplantation in children. MiXCR was run by TCRdb on the PCR reads, yielding one entry per CDR3 protein. The data show nearly 550,000 distinct CDR3 sequences, about 17% seen once. Here the sequenced sample was PBMCs from the stem cell graft donor, taken from the stem cell graft. These receptors all stem from a human donor who donated a stem cell graft to a child with acute lymphoblastic leukemia. Both conserved end residues are part of each CDR3. The D gene is left open where the match is weak. The size field is filled for only some rows; it gives once, few, many or a size class.

v_call: TRBV29-1; d_call: NA; j_call: TRBJ2-1; clone_size: many; cdr3_nt: TGCAGCGTCCCCGGGACGGGAGACTACAATGAGCAGTTCTTC; cdr3_aa: CSVPGTGDYNEQFF
v_call: TRBV6-1; d_call: NA; j_call: TRBJ1-3; clone_size: NA; cdr3_nt: TGTGCCAGCAGCAAAGTCTCTGGAAACACCATATATTTT; cdr3_aa: CASSKVSGNTIYF
v_call: TRBV5-6; d_call: TRBD1; j_call: TRBJ2-2; clone_size: NA; cdr3_nt: TGTGCCAGCACGGGCTCCAGGGGGCCCTTTGAAGGCGGGGAGCTGTTTTTT; cdr3_aa: CASTGSRGPFEGGELFF
v_call: TRBV7-3; d_call: NA; j_call: TRBJ2-3; clone_size: NA; cdr3_nt: TGTGCCAGCAGGGGGGCGGGAGATACGCAGTATTTT; cdr3_aa: CASRGAGDTQYF
v_call: TRBV24-1; d_call: NA; j_call: TRBJ2-3; clone_size: NA; cdr3_nt: TGTGCCACCAGTGAAACCCGTCCAGATACGCAGTATTTT; cdr3_aa: CATSETRPDTQYF
v_call: TRBV11-2; d_call: NA; j_call: TRBJ2-1; clone_size: few; cdr3_nt: TGTGCCAGCAGCTCAAGCTTGTTGCCCTACAATGAGCAGTTCTTC; cdr3_aa: CASSSSLLPYNEQFF
v_call: TRBV20-1; d_call: NA; j_call: TRBJ2-1; clone_size: NA; cdr3_nt: TGCAGTGCTAGAGAACTCATTGGACTGGACAATGAGCAGTTCTTC; cdr3_aa: CSARELIGLDNEQFF
v_call: TRBV12-3/TRBV12-4; d_call: NA; j_call: TRBJ2-1; clone_size: NA; cdr3_nt: TGTGCCAGCAGTTGGCAAAACTCCTACAATGAGCAGTTCTTC; cdr3_aa: CASSWQNSYNEQFF
v_call: TRBV12-3/TRBV12-4; d_call: NA; j_call: TRBJ2-7; clone_size: few; cdr3_nt: TGTGCCAGCAGGGACAGACCGGACTACGAGCAGTACTTC; cdr3_aa: CASRDRPDYEQYF
v_call: TRBV5-4; d_call: TRBD1; j_call: TRBJ2-2; clone_size: few; cdr3_nt: TGTGCCAGCAGCTTGTTGAGGGACAGGGGGCCTCGGGACACCGGGGAGCTGTTTTTT; cdr3_aa: CASSLLRDRGPRDTGELFF
v_call: TRBV7-9; d_call: NA; j_call: TRBJ1-1; clone_size: NA; cdr3_nt: TGTGCCAGCAGCTTAGCTACAGCCCCAGGTCGCGCTTTCTTT; cdr3_aa: CASSLATAPGRAFF
v_call: TRBV19; d_call: TRBD2; j_call: TRBJ2-7; clone_size: NA; cdr3_nt: TGTGCCAGTAGCCCTCGGAGCGGGAGGGCCTACGAGCAGTACTTC; cdr3_aa: CASSPRSGRAYEQYF
v_call: TRBV9; d_call: NA; j_call: TRBJ2-1; clone_size: NA; cdr3_nt: TGTGCCAGCAGCCCCCCCGGACGTCACTCCTACAATGAGCAGTTCTTC; cdr3_aa: CASSPPGRHSYNEQFF
v_call: TRBV5-1; d_call: TRBD1; j_call: TRBJ1-2; clone_size: NA; cdr3_nt: TGCGCCAGCAGCTGGGGGGACAGGGGGCGCGACTATGGCTACACCTTC; cdr3_aa: CASSWGDRGRDYGYTF
v_call: TRBV6-4; d_call: NA; j_call: TRBJ2-7; clone_size: NA; cdr3_nt: TGTGCCAGCAGTGTGCCAGGGCGGTACGAGCAGTACTTC; cdr3_aa: CASSVPGRYEQYF
v_call: TRBV28; d_call: NA; j_call: TRBJ2-7; clone_size: NA; cdr3_nt: TGTGCCAGCAGTTTATTCTCGGGGCGCGAGCAGTACTTC; cdr3_aa: CASSLFSGREQYF
v_call: TRBV7-9; d_call: TRBD1; j_call: TRBJ1-2; clone_size: few; cdr3_nt: TGTGCCAGCAGCCCCCCAGGGGGGGACTATGGCTACACCTTC; cdr3_aa: CASSPPGGDYGYTF
v_call: TRBV9; d_call: TRBD2; j_call: TRBJ2-1; clone_size: few; cdr3_nt: TGTGCCAGCAGCGGGGGGGGTAGCGGGAGGCTCAATGAGCAGTTCTTC; cdr3_aa: CASSGGGSGRLNEQFF
v_call: TRBV2; d_call: TRBD1; j_call: TRBJ1-1; clone_size: few; cdr3_nt: TGTGCCAGCAGTGACAGGGGGTTTGAAGCTTTCTTT; cdr3_aa: CASSDRGFEAFF
v_call: TRBV6-2/TRBV6-3; d_call: NA; j_call: TRBJ2-7; clone_size: few; cdr3_nt: TGTGCCAGCACATTCTACGAGCAGTACTTC; cdr3_aa: CASTFYEQYF
v_call: TRBV29-1; d_call: NA; j_call: TRBJ2-7; clone_size: few; cdr3_nt: TGCAGCGTTGGGGACAAGGGCTACGAGCAGTACTTC; cdr3_aa: CSVGDKGYEQYF
v_call: TRBV14; d_call: NA; j_call: TRBJ2-3; clone_size: NA; cdr3_nt: TGTGCCAGCAGCCGCCAGTGGGGGGCAGATACGCAGTATTTT; cdr3_aa: CASSRQWGADTQYF
v_call: TRBV5-5; d_call: NA; j_call: TRBJ2-2; clone_size: few; cdr3_nt: TGTGCCAGCAGGGGGCCGGACACCGGGGAGCTGTTTTTT; cdr3_aa: CASRGPDTGELFF
v_call: TRBV5-1; d_call: NA; j_call: TRBJ1-6; clone_size: NA; cdr3_nt: TGCGCCAGCAGCTTGAAGGAATTCCCACCCCTCCACTTT; cdr3_aa: CASSLKEFPPLHF
v_call: TRBV6-2/TRBV6-3; d_call: NA; j_call: TRBJ2-1; clone_size: NA; cdr3_nt: TGTGCCAGCAGCCCCTTCGGGACAAGCGGACTAAACAATGAGCAGTTCTTC; cdr3_aa: CASSPFGTSGLNNEQFF
v_call: TRBV7-8; d_call: TRBD1; j_call: TRBJ1-1; clone_size: few; cdr3_nt: TGTGCCAGCAGCTTAAGTGGCGCGACAGGGGCCATGAACACTGAAGCTTTCTTT; cdr3_aa: CASSLSGATGAMNTEAFF
v_call: TRBV6-4; d_call: NA; j_call: TRBJ2-7; clone_size: few; cdr3_nt: TGTGCCAGCCCTAAGCTTAGCACCTACCTTCGCTACGAGCAGTACTTC; cdr3_aa: CASPKLSTYLRYEQYF
v_call: TRBV20-1; d_call: TRBD1; j_call: TRBJ2-4; clone_size: NA; cdr3_nt: TGCAGTGCCCCAATCCCCCGACAGGGGGTCGGTAACATTCAGTACTTC; cdr3_aa: CSAPIPRQGVGNIQYF
v_call: TRBV12-3/TRBV12-4; d_call: NA; j_call: TRBJ2-6; clone_size: many; cdr3_nt: TGTGCCAGCAGAGTACAGGGAACTGGGGCCAACGTCCTGACTTTC; cdr3_aa: CASRVQGTGANVLTF
v_call: TRBV18; d_call: NA; j_call: TRBJ2-1; clone_size: NA; cdr3_nt: TGTGCCAGCTCACCGGAGAAAGGTGAGCAGTTCTTC; cdr3_aa: CASSPEKGEQFF
v_call: TRBV5-1; d_call: NA; j_call: TRBJ2-1; clone_size: NA; cdr3_nt: TGCGCCAGCAGCTTGCGGGAAGGCACCTACAATGAGCAGTTCTTC; cdr3_aa: CASSLREGTYNEQFF
v_call: TRBV13; d_call: NA; j_call: TRBJ1-2; clone_size: NA; cdr3_nt: TGTGCCAGCAGCTACATCGGGACTTTCCGGTCAAACTATGGCTACACCTTC; cdr3_aa: CASSYIGTFRSNYGYTF
v_call: TRBV7-9; d_call: NA; j_call: TRBJ2-7; clone_size: few; cdr3_nt: TGTGCCAGCAGTGCCGTTTACGAGCAGTACTTC; cdr3_aa: CASSAVYEQYF
v_call: TRBV5-6; d_call: NA; j_call: TRBJ1-4; clone_size: few; cdr3_nt: TGTGCCAGCAGCCACAGGGCGGAGTTCGGTCGCGAAAAACTGTTTTTT; cdr3_aa: CASSHRAEFGREKLFF
v_call: TRBV6-1; d_call: NA; j_call: TRBJ1-6; clone_size: NA; cdr3_nt: TGTGCCAGCAGCCGACAGAGCTCCTATAATTCACCCCTCCACTTT; cdr3_aa: CASSRQSSYNSPLHF
v_call: TRBV12-3/TRBV12-4; d_call: TRBD2; j_call: TRBJ2-3; clone_size: few; cdr3_nt: TGTGCCAGCAGCCCTAGCGGGGGTAGCACAGATACGCAGTATTTT; cdr3_aa: CASSPSGGSTDTQYF
v_call: TRBV27; d_call: TRBD1; j_call: TRBJ2-1; clone_size: NA; cdr3_nt: TGTGCCAGCAGCCGTCAGGGGGCCTTC; cdr3_aa: CASSRQGAF
v_call: TRBV7-9; d_call: NA; j_call: TRBJ2-2; clone_size: NA; cdr3_nt: TGTGCCAGCAGCTTAGTATACGGGATCCAAGGCGGGGAGCTGTTTTTT; cdr3_aa: CASSLVYGIQGGELFF
v_call: TRBV5-1; d_call: NA; j_call: TRBJ2-5; clone_size: NA; cdr3_nt: TGCGCCAGCAGCTTTCGGCTGCCGGGGGCGGAGACCCAGTACTTC; cdr3_aa: CASSFRLPGAETQYF
v_call: TRBV5-5; d_call: TRBD2; j_call: TRBJ2-7; clone_size: NA; cdr3_nt: TGTGCCAGCAGCCTGGGACTAGCGGGAGCGAGGGTCTCCTACGAGCAGTACTTC; cdr3_aa: CASSLGLAGARVSYEQYF
v_call: TRBV7-9; d_call: NA; j_call: TRBJ1-6; clone_size: once; cdr3_nt: TGTGCCAGCAGCTCACGGAATCTTTCGGCCCTCCACTTT; cdr3_aa: CASSSRNLSALHF
v_call: TRBV18; d_call: NA; j_call: TRBJ2-1; clone_size: few; cdr3_nt: TGTGCCAGCTCACCACTCGGTACGGGGGACAATGAGCAGTTCTTC; cdr3_aa: CASSPLGTGDNEQFF
v_call: TRBV19; d_call: TRBD1; j_call: TRBJ2-1; clone_size: NA; cdr3_nt: TGTGCCAGTAACGACAGGGGTAGGGCTAATGAGCAGTTCTTC; cdr3_aa: CASNDRGRANEQFF
v_call: TRBV29-1; d_call: NA; j_call: TRBJ2-2; clone_size: few; cdr3_nt: TGCAGCGTTATGGGCCAGGGGAGTGACACCGGGGAGCTGTTTTTT; cdr3_aa: CSVMGQGSDTGELFF
v_call: TRBV10-3; d_call: NA; j_call: TRBJ2-7; clone_size: NA; cdr3_nt: TGTGCCATCAGTGATGGTAGCGGAGCCTACGAGCAGTACTTC; cdr3_aa: CAISDGSGAYEQYF
v_call: TRBV20-1; d_call: TRBD2; j_call: TRBJ2-1; clone_size: NA; cdr3_nt: TGCAGTGCTAGAAGGCACCCCTTAGCGGGGGGCTCCTACAATGAGCAGTTCTTC; cdr3_aa: CSARRHPLAGGSYNEQFF
v_call: TRBV3-1; d_call: TRBD2; j_call: TRBJ2-1; clone_size: few; cdr3_nt: TGTGCCAGCAGCCAAAGACCGGGACTAGCGGGAGAGCACAATGAGCAGTTCTTC; cdr3_aa: CASSQRPGLAGEHNEQFF
v_call: TRBV7-9; d_call: NA; j_call: TRBJ2-7; clone_size: few; cdr3_nt: TGTGCCAGCAGCTTAGAGGTACGATTCTACGAGCAGTACTTC; cdr3_aa: CASSLEVRFYEQYF
v_call: TRBV27; d_call: TRBD2; j_call: TRBJ2-7; clone_size: few; cdr3_nt: TGTGCCAGCAGCCCAGGGCTAGCGGGAGTTGGCGAGCAGTACTTC; cdr3_aa: CASSPGLAGVGEQYF
v_call: TRBV12-3/TRBV12-4; d_call: NA; j_call: TRBJ2-7; clone_size: NA; cdr3_nt: TGTGCCATCTGTTTAACCGGCAGGGGGGGGTTAATTAGGCCCTACGAGCAGTACTTC; cdr3_aa: CAICLTGRGGLIRPYEQYF
v_call: TRBV4-1; d_call: TRBD2; j_call: TRBJ2-1; clone_size: NA; cdr3_nt: TGCGCCAGCAGCACCCTCAAGACTAGCGGGGGCGCCAATGAGCAGTTCTTC; cdr3_aa: CASSTLKTSGGANEQFF
v_call: TRBV7-9; d_call: NA; j_call: TRBJ1-2; clone_size: few; cdr3_nt: TGTGCCAGCAGCTTTACAGGGAGAGAAGGCTACACCTTC; cdr3_aa: CASSFTGREGYTF
v_call: TRBV28; d_call: TRBD2; j_call: TRBJ2-1; clone_size: few; cdr3_nt: TGTGCCAGCAGTCTCAGAGGAGCTAGCGGGAGTAATGAGCAGTTCTTC; cdr3_aa: CASSLRGASGSNEQFF
v_call: TRBV20-1; d_call: TRBD2; j_call: TRBJ2-1; clone_size: NA; cdr3_nt: TGCAGTGCGCCCCTGCGACTAGCTCGATACAATGAGCAGTTCTTC; cdr3_aa: CSAPLRLARYNEQFF
v_call: TRBV4-1; d_call: NA; j_call: TRBJ1-3; clone_size: NA; cdr3_nt: TGCGCCAGCAGCCCGGAGGCGACGGGGCCAGGAAACACCATATATTTT; cdr3_aa: CASSPEATGPGNTIYF
v_call: TRBV5-1; d_call: TRBD2; j_call: TRBJ2-1; clone_size: NA; cdr3_nt: TGCGCCAGCACAGCGGGAGATGTGGCCTACAATGAGCAGTTCTTC; cdr3_aa: CASTAGDVAYNEQFF
v_call: TRBV7-9; d_call: NA; j_call: TRBJ2-7; clone_size: few; cdr3_nt: TGTGCCAGCAGCAACCCAAGGATCCGCGAGCAGTACTTC; cdr3_aa: CASSNPRIREQYF
v_call: TRBV12-3/TRBV12-4; d_call: TRBD2; j_call: TRBJ2-3; clone_size: few; cdr3_nt: TGTGCCAGCAGTTTAGCCTGGCTAGCGGGAGGTTATGGGGAAGTCGCAGATACGCAGTATTTT; cdr3_aa: CASSLAWLAGGYGEVADTQYF
v_call: TRBV5-1; d_call: NA; j_call: TRBJ2-7; clone_size: NA; cdr3_nt: TGCGCCAGCAGCTTTGAAGGAGTCGAGCAGTACTTC; cdr3_aa: CASSFEGVEQYF
v_call: TRBV19; d_call: NA; j_call: TRBJ1-5; clone_size: few; cdr3_nt: TGTGCCAGTAGTATAGATCTTGCCCCAAATAGCAATCAGCCCCAGCATTTT; cdr3_aa: CASSIDLAPNSNQPQHF